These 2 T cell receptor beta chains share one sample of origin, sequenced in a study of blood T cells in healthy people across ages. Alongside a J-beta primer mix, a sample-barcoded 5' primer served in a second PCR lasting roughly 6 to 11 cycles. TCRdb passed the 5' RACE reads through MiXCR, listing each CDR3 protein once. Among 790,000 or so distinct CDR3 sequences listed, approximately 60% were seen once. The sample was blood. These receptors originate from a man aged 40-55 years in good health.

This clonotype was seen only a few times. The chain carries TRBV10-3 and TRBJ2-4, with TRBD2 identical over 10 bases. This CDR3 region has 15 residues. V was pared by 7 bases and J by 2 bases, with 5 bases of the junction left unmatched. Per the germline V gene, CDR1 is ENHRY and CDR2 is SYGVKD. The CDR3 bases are TGTGCCATCATGGCTAGCGGGAGTTCCAAAAACATTCAGTACTTC. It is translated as CAIMASGSSKNIQYF.

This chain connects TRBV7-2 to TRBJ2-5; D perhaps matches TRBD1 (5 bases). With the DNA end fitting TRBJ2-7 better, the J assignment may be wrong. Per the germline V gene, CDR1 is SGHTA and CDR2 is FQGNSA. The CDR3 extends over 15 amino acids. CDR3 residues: CASSLRAGIAYEQYF. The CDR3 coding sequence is TGTGCCAGCAGCTTACGGGCAGGGATTGCCTACGAGCAGTACTTC.